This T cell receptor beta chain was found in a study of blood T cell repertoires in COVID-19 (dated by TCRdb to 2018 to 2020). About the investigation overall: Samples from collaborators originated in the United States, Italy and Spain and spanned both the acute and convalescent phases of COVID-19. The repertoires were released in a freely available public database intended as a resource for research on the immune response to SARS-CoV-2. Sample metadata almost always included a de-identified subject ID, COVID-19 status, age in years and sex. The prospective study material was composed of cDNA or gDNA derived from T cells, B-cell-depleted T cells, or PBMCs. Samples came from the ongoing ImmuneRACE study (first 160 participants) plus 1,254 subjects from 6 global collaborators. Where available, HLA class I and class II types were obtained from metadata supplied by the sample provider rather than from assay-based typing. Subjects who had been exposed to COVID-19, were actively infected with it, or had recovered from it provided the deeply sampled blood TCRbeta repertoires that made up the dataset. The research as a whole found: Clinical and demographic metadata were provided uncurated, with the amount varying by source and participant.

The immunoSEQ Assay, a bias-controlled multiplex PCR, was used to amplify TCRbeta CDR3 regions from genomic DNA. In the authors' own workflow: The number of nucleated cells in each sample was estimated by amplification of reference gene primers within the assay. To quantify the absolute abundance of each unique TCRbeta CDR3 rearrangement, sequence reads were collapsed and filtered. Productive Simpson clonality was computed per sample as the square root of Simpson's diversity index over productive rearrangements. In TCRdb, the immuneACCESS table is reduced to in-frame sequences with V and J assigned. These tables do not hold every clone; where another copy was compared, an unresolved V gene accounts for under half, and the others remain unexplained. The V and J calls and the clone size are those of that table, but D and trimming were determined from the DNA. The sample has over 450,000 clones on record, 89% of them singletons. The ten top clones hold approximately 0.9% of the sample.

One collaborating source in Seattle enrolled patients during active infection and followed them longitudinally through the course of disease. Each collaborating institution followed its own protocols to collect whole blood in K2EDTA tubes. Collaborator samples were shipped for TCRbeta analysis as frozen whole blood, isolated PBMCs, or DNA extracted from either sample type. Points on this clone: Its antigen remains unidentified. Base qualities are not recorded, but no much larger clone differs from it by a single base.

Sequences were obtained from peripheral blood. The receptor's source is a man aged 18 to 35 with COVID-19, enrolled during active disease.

The CDR3 loop reads CASSLGSSVQETQYF. The DNA sequence is TGTGCCAGCAGCTTAGGGTCGAGCGTTCAAGAGACCCAGTACTTC. This chain is built from TRBV7-3 and TRBJ2-5; no D gene call is confident. V is reduced by 2 bases and J by 2 bases, leaving a spacing of 12 bases between them. Sequences SGHTA (CDR1) and FQGTGA (CDR2) are obtained from the germline V gene. The CDR3 contains 15 residues, cysteine and phenylalanine counted. The only DNA kept is the CDR3, 45 bases in frame from the first base.